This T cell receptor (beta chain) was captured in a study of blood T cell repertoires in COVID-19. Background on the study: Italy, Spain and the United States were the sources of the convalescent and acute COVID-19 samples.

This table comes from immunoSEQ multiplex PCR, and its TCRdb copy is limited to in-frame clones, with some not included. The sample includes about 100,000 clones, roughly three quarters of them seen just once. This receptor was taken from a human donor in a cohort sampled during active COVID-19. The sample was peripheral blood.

Here the CDR3 reads CASGLGRGGTSADNEQFF. In DNA form, the CDR3 reads TGTGCTAGTGGTTTGGGTAGGGGCGGGACTAGCGCCGACAATGAGCAGTTCTTC. The J gene is TRBJ2-1, the V gene TRBV12-5, with 10 bases that match TRBD2. J was trimmed by 5 bases and V by 1 base; bases with no gene match: 11. The CDR3 spans 18 residues. Germline CDR1 LGHNT, CDR2 FRNRAP. The full variable domain, rest sourced from reference TRBV12-5 and TRBJ2-1, is DARVTQTPRHKVTEMGQEVTMRCQPILGHNTVFWYRQTMMQGLELLAYFRNRAPLDDSGMPKDRFSAEMPDATLATLKIQPSEPRDSAVYFCASGLGRGGTSADNEQFFGPGTRLTVL.